This T cell receptor (beta chain) was sequenced for a study of tumor-infiltrating lymphocytes in oesophageal squamous cell carcinoma. This clonotype was counted between two and nine times. Trimming removed 5 bases from V and 12 bases from J; junction bases left unmatched: 2. From germline, CDR1 is SGHVS and CDR2 FQNEAQ. CDR3 length equals 11 residues. In TCRdb, the PCR reads were re-called with MiXCR into one record per CDR3 protein. The table includes roughly 6,000 distinct CDR3 sequences, 12% to 15% detected once. The sequenced material came from normal esophageal tissue next to the tumor. This TCR derives from a male donor with esophageal squamous cell carcinoma. J is TRBJ2-1 and V is TRBV7-8; 9 positions match TRBD2. The CDR3 region has the DNA TGTGCCAGCAGCGTTAGCGGGGGGCAGTTCTTC. This sequence encodes CASSVSGGQFF.